This T cell receptor beta chain was obtained from a study of blood T cell repertoires in COVID-19. Some clones are missing from TCRdb's copy, which holds only in-frame ones; the method was immunoSEQ multiplex PCR. The table has under 200,000 clones, 75% to 95% seen once. The CDR3 sequence is 15 residues long. The germline V and J ends were trimmed by 5 bases and 3 bases, with 11 bases remaining between them. Looked up from germline, CDR1 is MNHEY and CDR2 is SMNVEV (reference sequence). The genes are TRBV27 and TRBJ1-6; tentative D call: TRBD1 (6 bases). Sequenced input: peripheral blood. The clonotype comes from a man in his forties or fifties with acute or convalescent COVID-19. The CDR3 DNA is TGTGCCAGCAGTGCGGACAGAGTCTATAATTCACCCCTCCACTTT. Translating it yields CASSADRVYNSPLHF.